This entry describes one T cell receptor beta chain. Its antigen is not identified. This entry comes from a study of cytomegalovirus exposure and HLA in healthy donors. Study outcomes and limitations: In vitro experiments confirmed that three CMV-associated chains were specific for CMV antigens. The finding came from a later analysis; first-cohort TCR clusters tended to co-occur in the 110 or so validation repertoires.

This table comes from immunoSEQ multiplex PCR, and its TCRdb copy is limited to in-frame clones, with some not included. This sample has a few hundred thousand clones, with around 88% found just once. The CDR3 is 13 amino acids. CDR1 GTSNPN and CDR2 SVGIG come from the germline V gene (reference sequence). J lost 4 bases, V lost 2 bases, and 2 bases had no gene match. The sequenced material came from PBMCs. The chain recombines TRBV30 with TRBJ1-2; 9 bases align to TRBD1. The sequence was obtained from a woman in her late teens or twenties in good health and CMV-seronegative. CDR3 residues: CAWSLDRGYGYTF. As DNA, the CDR3 is TGTGCCTGGAGTTTGGACAGGGGCTATGGCTACACCTTC.